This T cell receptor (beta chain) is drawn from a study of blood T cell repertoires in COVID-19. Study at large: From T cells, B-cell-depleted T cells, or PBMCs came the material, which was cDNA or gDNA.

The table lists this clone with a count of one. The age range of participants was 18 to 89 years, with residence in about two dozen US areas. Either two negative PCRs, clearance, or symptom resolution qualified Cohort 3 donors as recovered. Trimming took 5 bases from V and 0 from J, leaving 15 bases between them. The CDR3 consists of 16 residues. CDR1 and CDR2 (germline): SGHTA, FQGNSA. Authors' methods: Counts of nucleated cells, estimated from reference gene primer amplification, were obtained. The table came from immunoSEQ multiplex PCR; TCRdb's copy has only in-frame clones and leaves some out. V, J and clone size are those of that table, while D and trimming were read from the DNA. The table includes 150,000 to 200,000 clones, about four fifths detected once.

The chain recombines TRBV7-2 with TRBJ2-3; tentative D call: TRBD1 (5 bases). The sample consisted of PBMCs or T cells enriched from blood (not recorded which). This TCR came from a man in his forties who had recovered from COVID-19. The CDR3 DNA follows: TGTGCCAGCAGCGCTTCGACAGACTCTAGCACAGATACGCAGTATTTT. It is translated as CASSASTDSSTDTQYF.